One and the same sample provided the 19 T cell receptor beta chains below, sequenced in a study of graft-versus-host responses after intestinal transplantation. The assay was immunoSEQ multiplex PCR, and TCRdb's table has in-frame clones only and misses some. The table includes approximately 11,000 clones, under 85% detected once. Lymphocytes (intraepithelial and lamina propria) were released by processing the graft tissue. Sample: ileum tissue, taken 23 days after intestinal transplant. These receptors came from a human patient who received an intestinal transplant, so some T cells may come from the graft donor.

This clone is labeled medium-sized (0.01 to 0.1%). The chain combines TRBV21-1 with TRBJ2-7; the D call in the table, TRBD2, was not verified against the DNA. TRBV21-1 is noted as a pseudogene. There are 18 residues in the CDR3. CDR3 sequence reads: CASSKEGLAGGQSYEQYF. The CDR3, as DNA: TGTGCCAGCAGCAAAGAGGGGCTAGCGGGAGGGCAATCCTACGAGCAGTACTTC.

The chain links TRBV4-1 to TRBJ2-7; tentatively, D is TRBD1 or TRBD2 (5 bases each). The CDR3 is 16 residues long. V lost 0 bases and J 1 base, leaving 13 bases between the germline ends. Germline V CDR1 and CDR2: MGHRA, YSYEKL. CDR3 loop: CASSQELGDGSYEQYF. The DNA of the CDR3 is TGCGCCAGCAGCCAAGAATTAGGGGACGGGTCCTACGAGCAGTACTTC.

The V and J genes are TRBV4-1 and TRBJ2-4, with 10 bases fitting TRBD2. V lost 0 bases to trimming and J lost 3 bases; unmatched junction nucleotides: 11. CDR1 MGHRA and CDR2 YSYEKL come from the germline V gene. The CDR3 consists of 19 residues. For the CDR3, the DNA is TGCGCCAGCAGCCAAGAGGCTGCGAGCGGGAGGGGTGACAAAAACATTCAGTACTTC. Amino acid sequence: CASSQEAASGRGDKNIQYF.

The genes are TRBV7-8 and TRBJ2-5; D possibly corresponds to TRBD2 (6 bases). The J call is doubtful: the DNA matches TRBJ2-7 better. The CDR3 has 15 residues. CDR1 is SGHVS and CDR2 is FQNEAQ in the germline V gene. The CDR3 DNA follows: TGTGCCAGCAGATTTCAGCCGGAGGGGAATTACGAGCAGTACTTC. Its protein product is CASRFQPEGNYEQYF.

The chain couples TRBV29-1 to TRBJ2-7; TRBD1 matches 7 bases. CDR1 SQVTM and CDR2 ANQGSEA come from the germline V gene. The V segment lost 6 bases and the J segment 1 base; nucleotides outside the gene matches: 6. The CDR3 totals 13 residues. CDR3 sequence: CSVQGPQSYEQYF. DNA for the CDR3: TGCAGCGTACAGGGGCCCCAGTCCTACGAGCAGTACTTC.

This clone has only one observation. V is TRBV28 and J is TRBJ1-1; 10 bases align to TRBD1. The CDR3 contains 14 residues. The V and J ends lost 3 bases and 4 bases, in that order; junction bases with no gene match: 2. The germline V gene has CDR1 MDHEN and CDR2 SYDVKM. DNA of the CDR3: TGTGCCAGCAGTTTGGGACAGGGGACCACTGAAGCTTTCTTT. As protein: CASSLGQGTTEAFF.

This clone was recorded once. The rearrangement links TRBV7-9 to TRBJ1-1; D not resolved. The CDR3 is 14 residues long. V was cut by 4 bases and J by 3 bases, with 12 bases left in between. Germline values: CDR1 SEHNR, CDR2 FQNEAQ (reference sequence). The DNA for the CDR3 is TGTGCCAGCAGCTCCGTCGACCAGGACACTGAAGCTTTCTTT. The encoded protein is CASSSVDQDTEAFF. The full variable domain, completed using reference TRBV7-9 and TRBJ1-1, is DTGVSQNPRHKITKRGQNVTFRCDPISEHNRLYWYRQTLGQGPEFLTYFQNEAQLEKSRLLSDRFSAERPKGSFSTLEIQRTEQGDSAMYLCASSSVDQDTEAFFGQGTRLTVV.

This clone was seen a handful of times. The chain is built from TRBV5-8 and TRBJ2-7; 11 bases are shared with TRBD2. Germline lookup yields CDR1 SGHTS and CDR2 YDEGEE. V was pared by 4 bases and J by 6 bases, with 6 bases of the junction left unmatched. This CDR3 is built from 14 residues. The CDR3 sequence: CASSITSGSSEQYF. DNA of the CDR3: TGTGCCAGCAGCATTACTAGCGGGAGCTCCGAGCAGTACTTC.

The DNA of the CDR3 is TGTGCCAGCAGACAGGGCGGCGCTGGGGCCAACGTCCTGACTTTC. Translating gives CASRQGGAGANVLTF. The chain is built from TRBV7-3 and TRBJ2-6; D possibly corresponds to TRBD1 (6 bases). Trimming pared 6 bases from V and 2 bases from J, leaving 11 bases between. Germline CDR1 and CDR2: SGHTA and FQGTGA. This CDR3 is built from 15 residues.

The genes are TRBV4-3 and TRBJ1-2; D perhaps matches TRBD1 (5 bases). This CDR3 is built from 16 residues. The V end was cut by 1 base, the J end by 4 bases, with 16 bases between. Germline values: CDR1 LGHNA, CDR2 YSLEER. The CDR3 DNA sequence: TGCGCCAGCAGCCAAGCGATGGGGGAGGTGAGCTATGGCTACACCTTC. Protein product: CASSQAMGEVSYGYTF.

The CDR3 protein is CASSFNRFTEAFF. CDR3 sequence (DNA): TGTGCCAGCAGTTTTAACAGATTCACTGAAGCTTTCTTT. The rearrangement links TRBV27 to TRBJ1-1; no firm D call. CDR1 and CDR2 from the germline V gene are MNHEY and SMNVEV (reference sequence). The CDR3 length is 13 residues. V lost 3 bases and J lost 4, with 9 bases in between.

The V call is TRBV11-1, the J call TRBJ2-2; D assignment may be TRBD1 or TRBD2 (6 bases each). The germline V gene has CDR1 SGHAT and CDR2 FQDESV (reference sequence). Trimming cost V 1 base and J 5 bases, with 14 bases left between them. The CDR3 covers 16 residues. The CDR3 sequence is CASSLGTGARTGELFF. In DNA, the CDR3 is TGTGCCAGCAGCTTAGGGACGGGGGCGCGGACCGGGGAGCTGTTTTTT.

The CDR3 DNA follows: TGTGCCAGCAGCTTCCCTGCGAGGAGGAAAAGCTCCTACAATGAGCAGTTCTTC. This gives the protein CASSFPARRKSSYNEQFF. The rearrangement joins TRBV7-9 to TRBJ2-1; perhaps TRBD2 as D (5 bases). CDR1 is SEHNR, CDR2 FQNEAQ, per germline (reference sequence). CDR3 length: 18 residues. V shed 3 bases and J shed 0 bases, with 18 bases lying between them.

This chain joins TRBV7-9 and TRBJ1-6; D gene ambiguous. V was shortened by 5 bases and J by 10 bases, with 15 bases between the two germline ends. CDR3 length: 14 amino acids. CDR1 and CDR2 (germline): SEHNR, FQNEAQ (reference sequence). CDR3 residues: CASSRGVAVSPLHF. CDR3 DNA sequence: TGTGCCAGCAGCCGTGGGGTTGCGGTGTCACCCCTCCACTTT.

The chain recombines TRBV6-5 with TRBJ2-3; 7 positions match TRBD1. The germline gives CDR1 MNHEY, CDR2 SVGAGI. V gave up 5 bases and J gave up 6 bases; unmatched junction bases: 8. This CDR3 has 14 amino acids. The CDR3 DNA follows: TGTGCCAGCAGTCCTCAGACAGGGACGGATACGCAGTATTTT. This encodes CASSPQTGTDTQYF.

The CDR3 region is CASSLSGTVSEKLFF. CDR3 sequence (DNA): TGTGCCAGCAGCTTAAGTGGGACAGTGAGTGAAAAACTGTTTTTT. The V call is TRBV7-2, the J call TRBJ1-4, with 7 nucleotides matching TRBD1. Germline V lookup: CDR1 SGHTA, CDR2 FQGNSA. Trimming cost V 2 bases and J 7 bases; bases outside gene matches: 7. This CDR3 has 15 amino acids.

The genes are TRBV11-1 and TRBJ2-5; TRBD2 might be the D (5 bases). Germline values: CDR1 SGHAT, CDR2 FQDESV (reference sequence). The CDR3 spans 15 residues. V was shortened by 4 bases and J by 2 bases, with 14 bases between the two germline ends. DNA for the CDR3: TGTGCCAGCAGCTCCTTAAGAGGGCCTCAAGAGACCCAGTACTTC. This gives the protein CASSSLRGPQETQYF.

The chain links TRBV4-1 to TRBJ2-5, with D perhaps TRBD1 (5 bases). The CDR3 extends over 14 amino acids. Germline values: CDR1 MGHRA, CDR2 YSYEKL. V was clipped by 0 bases and J by 4 bases, with 9 bases between them. The CDR3 nucleotides read TGCGCCAGCAGCCAAGACAGGGTGCGAGAGACCCAGTACTTC. Its protein product is CASSQDRVRETQYF.

V usage is TRBV4-1 and J usage is TRBJ2-7, with 10 bases fitting TRBD1. CDR1 MGHRA and CDR2 YSYEKL come from the germline V gene. The CDR3 has 16 residues. Trimming at V came to 0 bases and at J to 5 bases, leaving 7 bases not matched to a gene. The DNA for the CDR3 is TGCGCCAGCAGCCAAGACCCCGGGACAGGGGTCGACGAGCAGTACTTC. This translates into CASSQDPGTGVDEQYF.